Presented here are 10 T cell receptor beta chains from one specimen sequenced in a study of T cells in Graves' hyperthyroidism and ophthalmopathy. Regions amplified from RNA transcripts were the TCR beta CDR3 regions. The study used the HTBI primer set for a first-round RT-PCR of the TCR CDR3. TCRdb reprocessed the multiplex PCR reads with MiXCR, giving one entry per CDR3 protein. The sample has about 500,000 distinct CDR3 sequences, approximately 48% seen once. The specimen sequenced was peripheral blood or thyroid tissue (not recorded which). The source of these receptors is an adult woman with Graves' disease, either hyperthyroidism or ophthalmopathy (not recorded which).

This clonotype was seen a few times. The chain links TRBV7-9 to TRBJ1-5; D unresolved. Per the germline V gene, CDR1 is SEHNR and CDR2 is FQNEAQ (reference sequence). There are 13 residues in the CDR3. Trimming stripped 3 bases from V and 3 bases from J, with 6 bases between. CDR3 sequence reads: CASSFSFNQPQHF. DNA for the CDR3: TGTGCCAGCAGCTTTTCGTTCAATCAGCCCCAGCATTTT.

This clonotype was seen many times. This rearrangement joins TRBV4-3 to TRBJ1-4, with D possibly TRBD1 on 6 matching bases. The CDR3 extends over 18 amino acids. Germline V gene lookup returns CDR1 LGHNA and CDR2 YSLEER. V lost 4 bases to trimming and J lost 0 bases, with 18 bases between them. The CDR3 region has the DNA TGCGCCAGCAGCCTTTCAACAGGGCTCGGGGCAACTAATGAAAAACTGTTTTTT. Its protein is CASSLSTGLGATNEKLFF.

CDR3 DNA: TGTGCCAGCAGTTTGGGTGGGGGCTGGAGGATGGAGACCCAGTACTTC. Amino acids: CASSLGGGWRMETQYF. V is TRBV12-3 or TRBV12-4 and J is TRBJ2-5; possibly TRBD1 for D (6 bases). The ends were cut back, 3 bases at V and 5 bases at J, with 19 bases in the middle. The CDR3 has 16 amino acids.

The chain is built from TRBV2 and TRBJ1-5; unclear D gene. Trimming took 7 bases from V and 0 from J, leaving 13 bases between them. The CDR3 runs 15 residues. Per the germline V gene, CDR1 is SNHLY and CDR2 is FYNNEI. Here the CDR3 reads CASTGLAGSNQPQHF. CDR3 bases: TGTGCCAGCACAGGCCTAGCGGGTAGCAATCAGCCCCAGCATTTT.

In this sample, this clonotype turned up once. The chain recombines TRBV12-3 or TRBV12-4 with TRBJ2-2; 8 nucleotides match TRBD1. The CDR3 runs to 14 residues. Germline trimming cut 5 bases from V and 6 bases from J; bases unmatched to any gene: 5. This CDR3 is CASSRTGIAGELFF. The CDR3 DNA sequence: TGTGCCAGCAGTCGGACAGGGATAGCCGGGGAGCTGTTTTTT.

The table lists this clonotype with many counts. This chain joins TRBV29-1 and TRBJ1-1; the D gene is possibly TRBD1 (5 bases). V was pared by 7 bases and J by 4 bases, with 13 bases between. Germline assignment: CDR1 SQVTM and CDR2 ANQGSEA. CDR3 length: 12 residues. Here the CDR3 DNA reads TGCAGCGGCGCAGGGACGAGCACTGAAGCTTTCTTT. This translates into CSGAGTSTEAFF.

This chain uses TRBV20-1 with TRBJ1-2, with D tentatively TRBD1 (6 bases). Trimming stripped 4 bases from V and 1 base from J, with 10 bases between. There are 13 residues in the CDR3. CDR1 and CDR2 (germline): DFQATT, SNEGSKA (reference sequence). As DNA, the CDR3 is TGCAGTGCTACCCCAGGGGATAACTATGGCTACACCTTC. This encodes CSATPGDNYGYTF.

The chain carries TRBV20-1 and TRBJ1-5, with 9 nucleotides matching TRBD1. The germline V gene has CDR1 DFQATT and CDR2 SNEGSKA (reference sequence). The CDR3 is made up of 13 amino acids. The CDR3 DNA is TGCAGGGCCTGGGACAGGGAGAATCAGCCCCAGCATTTT. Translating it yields CRAWDRENQPQHF.

In nucleotides, the CDR3 is TGTGCCAGCAGTGAAAGGGTAACAGGGGTTGGGTCACCCCTCCACTTT. Translating gives CASSERVTGVGSPLHF. This rearrangement joins TRBV2 to TRBJ1-6, with 7 nucleotides matching TRBD1. This CDR3 is 16 amino acids long. J lost 10 bases, V lost 2 bases, and 11 bases had no gene match. Per the germline V gene, CDR1 is SNHLY and CDR2 is FYNNEI.

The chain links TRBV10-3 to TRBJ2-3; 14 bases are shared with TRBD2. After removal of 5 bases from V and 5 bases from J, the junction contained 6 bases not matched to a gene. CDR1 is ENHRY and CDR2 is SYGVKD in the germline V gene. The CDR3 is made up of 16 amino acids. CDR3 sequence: CAISLGLAGAVDTQYF. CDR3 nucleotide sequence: TGTGCCATCAGTCTGGGACTAGCGGGAGCGGTAGATACGCAGTATTTT.